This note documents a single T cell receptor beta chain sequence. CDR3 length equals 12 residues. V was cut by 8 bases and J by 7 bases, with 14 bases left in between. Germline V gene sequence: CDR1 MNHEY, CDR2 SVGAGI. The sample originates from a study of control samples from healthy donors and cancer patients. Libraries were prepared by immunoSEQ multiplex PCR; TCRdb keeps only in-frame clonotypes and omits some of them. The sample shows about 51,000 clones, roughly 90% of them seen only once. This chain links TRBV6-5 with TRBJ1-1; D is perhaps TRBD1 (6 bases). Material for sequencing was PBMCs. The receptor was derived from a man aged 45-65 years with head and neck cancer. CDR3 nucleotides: TGTGCCAGCCCGTCGGGGGCGGATGAAGCTTTCTTT. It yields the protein CASPSGADEAFF.